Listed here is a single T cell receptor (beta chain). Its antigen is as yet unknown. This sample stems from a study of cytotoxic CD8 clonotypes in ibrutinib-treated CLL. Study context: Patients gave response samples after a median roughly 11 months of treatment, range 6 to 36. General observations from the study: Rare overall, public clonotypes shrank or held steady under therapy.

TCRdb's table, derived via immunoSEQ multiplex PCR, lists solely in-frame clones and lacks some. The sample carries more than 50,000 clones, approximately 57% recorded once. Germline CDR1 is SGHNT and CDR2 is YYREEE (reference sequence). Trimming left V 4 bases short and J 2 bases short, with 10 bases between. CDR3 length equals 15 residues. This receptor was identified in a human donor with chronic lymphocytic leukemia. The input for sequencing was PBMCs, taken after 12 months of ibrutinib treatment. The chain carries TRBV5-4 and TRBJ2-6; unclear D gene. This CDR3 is CASSRVGTGANVLTF. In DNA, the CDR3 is TGTGCCAGCAGCCGAGTGGGAACTGGGGCCAACGTCCTGACTTTC.